The present entry profiles one TCR beta chain with its context. The data stem from a study of blood T cells in healthy people across ages. There are 14 residues in the CDR3. V was pared by 7 bases and J by 1 base, with 13 bases between. With a J-beta primer mix and a sample-barcoded 5' primer, a second PCR ran 7 to 11 cycles. TCRdb passed the 5' RACE reads through MiXCR, listing each CDR3 protein once. The sample consists of 700,000 to 850,000 distinct CDR3 sequences, 35% to 40% of them appearing once. The chain links TRBV12-3 or TRBV12-4 to TRBJ1-1; maybe TRBD1 (6 bases). Sequenced: blood. This sequence was found in a man between 18 and 35 years old in good health. The CDR3: CASNPDSANTEAFF. CDR3 sequence (DNA): TGTGCCAGCAACCCGGACAGCGCGAACACTGAAGCTTTCTTT.